The present T cell receptor beta chain was sequenced within a study of Ad26.COV2.S vaccination and SARS-CoV-2 variants. In the study overall: Donor was in the COV1001 Ad26.COV2.S trial arm.

Using immunoSEQ multiplex PCR, the repertoire was profiled, and TCRdb retains in-frame clones only, with some absent. This sample has hundreds of thousands of clones; roughly 84% occur once, and the top ten carry around 3.6%. Treatment: approximately 18 received Ad26.COV2.S at low or high dose, single or two shots; about 5 received placebo; per-sample allocation not given. Samples were taken on day 63 after the first vaccine or placebo injection. An Ad26 vector expressing Wuhan-strain SARS-CoV-2 spike constituted the vaccine. In germline, CDR1 is MNHEY, CDR2 SMNVEV (reference sequence). V shed 0 bases and J shed 6 bases, with 6 bases lying between them. The length of the CDR3 is 12 residues.

V usage is TRBV27 and J usage is TRBJ2-7; D perhaps matches TRBD1 (6 bases). This receptor was obtained from a person aged 18-65 years who received the Ad26.COV2.S COVID-19 vaccine or a placebo. Specimen: peripheral blood, collected in a trial of Ad26.COV2.S vaccine versus placebo. The CDR3, as DNA: TGTGCCAGCAGTTTATCGACAGGCGAGCAGTACTTC. Translated: CASSLSTGEQYF.